This TCR beta chain was identified in a study of blood T cell repertoires in COVID-19 (dated by TCRdb to 2018 to 2021). Study-wide context: Samples from collaborators originated in the United States, Italy and Spain and spanned both the acute and convalescent phases of COVID-19. Deeply sampled blood TCRbeta repertoires from subjects exposed to, actively infected with, or recovered from COVID-19 were included in the dataset. Where HLA class I and class II types were available, the types were taken from metadata supplied by the sample provider, not from assay-based typing. The samples were drawn from the first 160 participants of the ongoing ImmuneRACE study and from 1,254 subjects provided by 6 global collaborators. The material from the prospective study consisted of cDNA or gDNA derived from T cells, B-cell-depleted T cells, or PBMCs. Nearly every sample came with metadata listing a de-identified subject ID, COVID-19 status, age in years and sex. A freely available public database, intended as a resource for researchers studying the immune response to SARS-CoV-2, is where the repertoires were released.

V was cut back by 4 bases and J by 2 bases, leaving a gap of 11 bases between them. According to the germline V gene, CDR1 reads MNHEY and CDR2 reads SVGAGI. CDR3 length: 14 amino acids, cysteine to phenylalanine. Only the CDR3 part of the read is kept: 42 bases, read in frame from the first base. TCRbeta CDR3 regions were amplified from genomic DNA using the immunoSEQ Assay, a bias-controlled multiplex PCR. Per the source publication's procedure: The number of nucleated cells in each sample was estimated by amplification of reference gene primers within the assay. To quantify the absolute abundance of each unique TCRbeta CDR3 rearrangement, sequence reads were collapsed and filtered. For each sample, productive Simpson clonality was calculated as the square root of Simpson's diversity index over productive rearrangements. The table comes from immuneACCESS by way of TCRdb, which keeps in-frame sequences with V and J called. Part of the clones is missing from these tables; in studies checked, under half for an unresolved V gene and the rest for unknown reasons. V, J and clone size reflect that table, while D and trimming were determined from the DNA. This sample lists about 250,000 clones; around 89% were detected once. 0.7% to 0.9% of the sample comes from the top ten.

The paper as a whole reports these results and caveats: The quantity of clinical and demographic metadata differed by source and by participant and was supplied without curation.

Each collaborating institution followed its own protocols to collect whole blood in K2EDTA tubes. Collaborator samples were shipped for TCRbeta analysis as frozen whole blood, isolated PBMCs, or DNA extracted from either sample type. With respect to this clone: Its specific antigen is unknown. Within one base of it there is no much larger clone, and no base qualities were kept.

Input material: peripheral blood. The receptor chain draws on TRBV6-5 and TRBJ1-1, and TRBD1 may be the D gene, going by 6 matching bases. The receptor was derived from a man between 25 and 39 years old with acute or convalescent COVID-19. The bases are TGTGCCAGCAGTTTAAGGGGGGGAAACACTGAAGCTTTCTTT. Its protein reads: CASSLRGGNTEAFF.